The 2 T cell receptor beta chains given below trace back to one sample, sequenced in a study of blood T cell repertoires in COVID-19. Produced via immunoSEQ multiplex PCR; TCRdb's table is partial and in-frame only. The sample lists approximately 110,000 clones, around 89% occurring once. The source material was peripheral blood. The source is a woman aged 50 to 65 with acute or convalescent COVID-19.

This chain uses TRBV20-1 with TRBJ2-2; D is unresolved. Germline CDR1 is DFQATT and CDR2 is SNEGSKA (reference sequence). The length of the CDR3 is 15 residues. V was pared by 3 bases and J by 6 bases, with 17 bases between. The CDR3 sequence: CSASSAGQSPGELFF. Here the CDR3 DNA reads TGCAGTGCTAGTTCGGCAGGCCAGTCCCCCGGGGAGCTGTTTTTT.

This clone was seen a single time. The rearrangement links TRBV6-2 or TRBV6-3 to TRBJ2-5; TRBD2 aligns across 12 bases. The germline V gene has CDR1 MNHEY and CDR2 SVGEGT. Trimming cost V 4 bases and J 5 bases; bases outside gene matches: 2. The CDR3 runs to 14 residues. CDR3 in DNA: TGTGCCAGCAGTTGGACTAGCGGGGCCGAGACCCAGTACTTC. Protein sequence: CASSWTSGAETQYF.